This T cell receptor (beta chain) was recorded in a study of blood T cell repertoires in COVID-19. Study-level background: Nucleic acid was either cDNA or gDNA, and it came from T cells, B-cell-depleted T cells, or PBMCs.

Methods used by the authors: Reference gene primer amplification yielded estimated nucleated cell counts. Produced via immunoSEQ multiplex PCR; TCRdb's table is partial and in-frame only. V and J calls and clone size follow that table, whereas D and trimming were derived from the DNA. Of about 98,000 clones in the sample, nearly 90% were seen once. The ends were cut back, 0 bases at V and 4 bases at J, with 10 bases in the middle. Germline CDR1 reads LNHNV; CDR2 reads YYDKDF (reference sequence). CDR3 length equals 15 residues. The chain combines TRBV15 with TRBJ1-3, with a tentative D call TRBD1 (5 bases). The specimen was peripheral blood. This receptor was taken from a man aged 70-80 years with acute or convalescent COVID-19. The CDR3: CATSRDRGFGNTIYF. DNA for the CDR3: TGTGCCACCAGCAGAGATAGGGGATTCGGAAACACCATATATTTT.